Presented here are 16 T cell receptor beta chains from one specimen sequenced in a study of blood T cell repertoires in COVID-19. Clones were sequenced by immunoSEQ multiplex PCR, and TCRdb holds only the in-frame ones, with some missing. The repertoire holds 200,000 to 250,000 clones, with 75% to 90% as singletons. Sequenced input: peripheral blood. These receptors were obtained from a man aged 25 to 45 who had recovered from COVID-19.

The V call is TRBV11-3, the J call TRBJ2-1; 9 bases align to TRBD2. This CDR3 has 16 amino acids. Trimming at V came to 4 bases and at J to 1 base, leaving 5 bases not matched to a gene. Germline CDR1 SGHNT, CDR2 YENEEA. The CDR3 bases are TGTGCCAGCAGCTCCGGCGGGGGGGTTTCCTACAATGAGCAGTTCTTC. This gives the protein CASSSGGGVSYNEQFF.

The V call is TRBV5-4, the J call TRBJ2-1; D perhaps matches TRBD1 (6 bases). Germline CDR1 reads SGHNT; CDR2 reads YYREEE (reference sequence). The CDR3 covers 15 residues. The V gene lost 3 bases and the J gene lost 4 bases, with 14 bases spanning the gap. The CDR3 sequence is CASSWPGGAYNEQFF. CDR3 nucleotides: TGTGCCAGCAGCTGGCCTGGGGGCGCTTACAATGAGCAGTTCTTC.

The chain combines TRBV10-2 with TRBJ2-3, with a possible D match to TRBD2 (6 bases). From germline, CDR1 is WSHSY and CDR2 SAAADI. Trimming took off 8 bases at V and 4 bases at J, with 19 bases between the two ends. CDR3 length: 15 amino acids. The CDR3 bases are TGCGCCAGCCTACTTTTAGCGGAAGGGGCAGATACGCAGTATTTT. Its protein product is CASLLLAEGADTQYF.

This chain links TRBV19 with TRBJ2-4, with 8 nucleotides matching TRBD2. The germline CDR1 and CDR2 sequences are LNHDA and SQIVND (reference sequence). V trimming: 6 bases; J trimming: 1 base; junction bases outside the gene matches: 8. The CDR3 spans 16 residues. CDR3 sequence reads: CASSPNSGVAKNIQYF. CDR3 coding DNA: TGTGCCAGTAGCCCTAATAGCGGGGTCGCCAAAAACATTCAGTACTTC.

The V call is TRBV7-2, the J call TRBJ1-3, with D unresolved. The CDR3 contains 15 residues. The germline V and J ends were trimmed by 1 base and 11 bases, with 18 bases remaining between them. Germline V CDR1 and CDR2: SGHTA, FQGNSA. CDR3 sequence (DNA): TGTGCCAGCAGCTTAGACTATAGGTCCTGGGTAGCCATATATTTT. As protein: CASSLDYRSWVAIYF. Full variable domain (missing parts from reference TRBV7-2 and TRBJ1-3): GAGVSQSPSNKVTEKGKDVELRCDPISGHTALYWYRQSLGQGLEFLIYFQGNSAPDKSGLPSDRFSAERTGGSVSTLTIQRTQQEDSAVYLCASSLDYRSWVAIYFGEGSWLTVV.

V and J are TRBV7-9 and TRBJ2-4; TRBD1 is a possible D gene (6 bases). This CDR3 comprises 14 residues. Germline V gene lookup returns CDR1 SEHNR and CDR2 FQNEAQ (reference sequence). Deletions cut 5 bases from V and 8 bases from J, with 16 bases between. The CDR3 loop is CASSDPWTADIQYF. The CDR3 region has the DNA TGTGCCAGCAGCGACCCCTGGACAGCTGACATTCAGTACTTC.

The chain is built from TRBV4-1 and TRBJ2-1; 8 bases map to TRBD2. V lost 4 bases and J lost 9; bases outside the gene matches: 5. The CDR3 loop spans 13 amino acids. The germline CDR1 and CDR2 sequences are MGHRA and YSYEKL. The CDR3 loop is CASSPGLGFEQFF. The CDR3 DNA reads TGCGCCAGCAGCCCGGGACTAGGGTTTGAGCAGTTCTTC.

The J gene is TRBJ2-5, the V gene TRBV6-4; 9 nucleotides align to TRBD1. The J segment lost 3 bases and the V segment lost 2 bases, leaving 4 bases of the junction unmatched. The CDR3 spans 15 residues. Germline CDR1 and CDR2: MRHNA and SNTAGT. CDR3 protein: CASSDGGDREETQYF. The CDR3 DNA reads TGTGCCAGCAGTGACGGGGGGGACAGGGAAGAGACCCAGTACTTC.

The genes are TRBV9 and TRBJ2-2; D possibly corresponds to TRBD1 (6 bases). Looked up from germline, CDR1 is SGDLS and CDR2 is YYNGEE. The V end lost 0 bases, the J end lost 4 bases, and 7 bases lay between the germline ends. The length of the CDR3 is 14 residues. CDR3: CASSVEGGTGELFF. The CDR3 coding sequence is TGTGCCAGCAGCGTAGAAGGGGGCACCGGGGAGCTGTTTTTT. The full variable domain, completed using reference TRBV9 and TRBJ2-2, is DSGVTQTPKHLITATGQRVTLRCSPRSGDLSVYWYQQSLDQGLQFLIQYYNGEERAKGNILERFSAQQFPDLHSELNLSSLELGDSALYFCASSVEGGTGELFFGEGSRLTVL.

The CDR3 sequence is CASSHERGKNIQYF. As DNA, the CDR3 is TGTGCCAGCAGCCATGAGCGGGGGAAAAACATTCAGTACTTC. This rearrangement joins TRBV3-1 (or the pseudogene TRBV3-2) to TRBJ2-4, with 8 nucleotides matching TRBD2. The CDR3 has 14 residues. The V gene end was trimmed by 3 bases and the J gene end by 4 bases; junction bases not matched to a gene: 2. Germline-derived CDR1 and CDR2 are LGHDT and YNNKEL (reference sequence).

The gene calls are TRBV9 and TRBJ2-2; 12 bases are shared with TRBD2. The CDR3 is made up of 17 amino acids. From germline, CDR1 is SGDLS and CDR2 YYNGEE. Unmatched junction bases numbered 5, after V lost 4 bases and J lost 1 base. The CDR3 DNA reads as TGTGCCAGCAGCCCCCGGGGACTAGCGGGGAACACCGGGGAGCTGTTTTTT. Protein sequence: CASSPRGLAGNTGELFF.

The V and J genes are TRBV7-9 and TRBJ2-6; the D gene is possibly TRBD2 (6 bases). CDR3 length: 18 amino acids. V was shortened by 4 bases and J by 0 bases, with 16 bases between the two germline ends. From germline, CDR1 is SEHNR and CDR2 FQNEAQ (reference sequence). The chain's CDR3 is CASSWSLEGDSGANVLTF. The CDR3 coding sequence is TGTGCCAGCAGCTGGTCATTGGAGGGAGACTCTGGGGCCAACGTCCTGACTTTC.

This CDR3 is CASSSGLERNTQYF. The CDR3 DNA is TGTGCCAGCAGTTCGGGACTAGAGAGAAATACGCAGTATTTT. This rearrangement joins TRBV6-5 to TRBJ2-3; TRBD2 aligns across 8 bases. Germline V CDR1 and CDR2: MNHEY, SVGAGI. The J segment lost 7 bases and the V segment lost 4 bases, leaving 7 bases of the junction unmatched. The length of the CDR3 is 14 residues.

The CDR3 DNA reads as TGTGCCAGCTCACCACCAGGGAGCTCCTACAATGAGCAGTTCTTC. This encodes CASSPPGSSYNEQFF. V is TRBV18 and J is TRBJ2-1; tentative D call: TRBD2 (5 bases). CDR3 length equals 15 residues. Germline V gene lookup returns CDR1 KGHSH and CDR2 LQKENI. Trimming removed 0 bases from V and 0 bases from J, with 6 bases in between.

The chain uses TRBV7-7 and TRBJ2-7; TRBD1 matches 9 bases. Germline V gene lookup returns CDR1 SSHAT and CDR2 FNYEAQ (reference sequence). Losses at the gene ends were 5 bases for V and 0 bases for J; bases not matched to a gene: 5. The CDR3 is 15 residues long. As DNA, the CDR3 is TGTGCCAGCAGCCCTGGGACAGGGAGCTCCTACGAGCAGTACTTC. It encodes CASSPGTGSSYEQYF.

This clone showed up just once. This chain connects TRBV6-2 or TRBV6-3 to TRBJ1-5; TRBD1 agrees at 8 bases. The V gene end was trimmed by 6 bases and the J gene end by 5 bases; junction bases not matched to a gene: 6. This CDR3 is built from 14 residues. Looked up from germline, CDR1 is MNHEY and CDR2 is SVGEGT. CDR3 DNA: TGTGCCAGCAGCCCCGGACAGGGCTATCAGCCCCAGCATTTT. Amino acid sequence: CASSPGQGYQPQHF.